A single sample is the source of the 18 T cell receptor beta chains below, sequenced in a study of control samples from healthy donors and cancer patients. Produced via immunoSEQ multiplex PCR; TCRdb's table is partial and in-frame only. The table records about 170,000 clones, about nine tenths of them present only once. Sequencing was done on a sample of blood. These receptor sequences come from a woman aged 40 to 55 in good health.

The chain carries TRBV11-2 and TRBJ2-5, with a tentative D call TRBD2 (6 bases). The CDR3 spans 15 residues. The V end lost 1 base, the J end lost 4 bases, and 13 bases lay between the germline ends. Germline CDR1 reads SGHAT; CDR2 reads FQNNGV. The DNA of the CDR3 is TGTGCCAGCAGCTTAGCAGGTGGGACTCGAGAGACCCAGTACTTC. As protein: CASSLAGGTRETQYF.

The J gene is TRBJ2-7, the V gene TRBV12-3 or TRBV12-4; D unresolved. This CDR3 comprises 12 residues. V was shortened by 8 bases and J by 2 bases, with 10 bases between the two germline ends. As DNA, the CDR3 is TGTGCCAGCGGGTCCATTACCTACGAGCAGTACTTC. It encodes CASGSITYEQYF.

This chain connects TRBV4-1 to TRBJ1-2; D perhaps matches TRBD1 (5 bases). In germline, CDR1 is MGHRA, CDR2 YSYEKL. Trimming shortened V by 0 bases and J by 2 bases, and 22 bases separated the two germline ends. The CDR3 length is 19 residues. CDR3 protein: CASSQDRWGFYKKNYGYTF. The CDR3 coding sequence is TGCGCCAGCAGCCAAGATCGGTGGGGGTTTTACAAAAAGAACTATGGCTACACCTTC.

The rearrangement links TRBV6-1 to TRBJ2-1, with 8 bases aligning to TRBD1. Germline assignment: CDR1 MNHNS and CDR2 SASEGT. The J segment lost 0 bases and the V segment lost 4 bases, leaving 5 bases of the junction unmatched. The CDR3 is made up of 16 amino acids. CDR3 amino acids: CASSVRQGSSYNEQFF. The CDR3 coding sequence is TGTGCCAGCAGTGTCCGACAGGGGAGCTCCTACAATGAGCAGTTCTTC.

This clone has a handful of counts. CDR3 nucleotide sequence: TGTGCCAGCAGTCCGGGCGAGGGGGCGACGATTGCTCAGCCCCAGCATTTT. Translated, it gives CASSPGEGATIAQPQHF. The chain employs TRBV6-2 or TRBV6-3 and TRBJ1-5; 7 bases fit TRBD1. This CDR3 region has 17 residues. Per the germline V gene, CDR1 is MNHEY and CDR2 is SVGEGT. Trimming removed 5 bases from V and 6 bases from J; junction bases left unmatched: 16.

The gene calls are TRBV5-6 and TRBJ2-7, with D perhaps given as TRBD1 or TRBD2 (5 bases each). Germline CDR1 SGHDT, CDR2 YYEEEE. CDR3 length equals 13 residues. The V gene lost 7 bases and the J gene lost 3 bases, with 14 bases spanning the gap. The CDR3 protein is CASVGDSDYEQYF. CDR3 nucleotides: TGTGCCAGCGTGGGAGACAGCGACTACGAGCAGTACTTC.

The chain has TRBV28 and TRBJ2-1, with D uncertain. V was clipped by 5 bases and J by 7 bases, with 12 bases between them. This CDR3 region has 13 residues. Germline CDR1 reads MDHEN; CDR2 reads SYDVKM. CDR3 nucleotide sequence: TGTGCCAGCAGTGCCTCGATGCTGAATGAGCAGTTCTTC. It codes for CASSASMLNEQFF.

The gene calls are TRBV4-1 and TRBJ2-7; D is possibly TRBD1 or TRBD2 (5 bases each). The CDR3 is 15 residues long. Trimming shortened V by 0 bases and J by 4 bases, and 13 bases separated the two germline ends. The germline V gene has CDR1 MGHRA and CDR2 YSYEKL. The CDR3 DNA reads TGCGCCAGCAGCCAAGAGTGGAACGGGGCGTACGAGCAGTACTTC. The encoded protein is CASSQEWNGAYEQYF.

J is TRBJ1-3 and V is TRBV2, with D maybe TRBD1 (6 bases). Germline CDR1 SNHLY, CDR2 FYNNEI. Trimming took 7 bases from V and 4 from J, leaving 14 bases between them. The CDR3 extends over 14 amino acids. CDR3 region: CASKDTGQGNTIYF. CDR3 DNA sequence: TGTGCCAGCAAAGACACAGGACAGGGAAACACCATATATTTT.

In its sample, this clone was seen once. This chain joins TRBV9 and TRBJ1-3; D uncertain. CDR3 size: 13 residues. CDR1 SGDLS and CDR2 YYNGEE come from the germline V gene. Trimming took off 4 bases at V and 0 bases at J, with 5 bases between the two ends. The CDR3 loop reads CASSYDSGNTIYF. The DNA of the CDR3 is TGTGCCAGCAGCTATGACTCTGGAAACACCATATATTTT.

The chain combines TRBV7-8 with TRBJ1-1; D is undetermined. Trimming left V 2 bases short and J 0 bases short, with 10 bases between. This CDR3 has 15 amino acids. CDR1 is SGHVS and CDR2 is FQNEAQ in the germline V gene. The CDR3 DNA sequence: TGTGCCAGCAGCTTAACCGGGCCTATGAACACTGAAGCTTTCTTT. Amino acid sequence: CASSLTGPMNTEAFF.

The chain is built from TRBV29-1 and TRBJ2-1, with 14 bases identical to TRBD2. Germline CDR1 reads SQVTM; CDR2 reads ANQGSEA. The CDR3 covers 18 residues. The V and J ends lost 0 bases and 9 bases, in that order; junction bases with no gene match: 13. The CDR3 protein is CSVEDPGLAGGSWGEQFF. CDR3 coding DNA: TGCAGCGTTGAAGACCCCGGACTAGCGGGGGGCTCCTGGGGTGAGCAGTTCTTC.

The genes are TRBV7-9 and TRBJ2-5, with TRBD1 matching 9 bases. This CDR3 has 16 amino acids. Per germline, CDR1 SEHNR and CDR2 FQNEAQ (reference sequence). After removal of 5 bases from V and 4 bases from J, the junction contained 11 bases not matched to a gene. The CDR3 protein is CASSARTGVGRETQYF. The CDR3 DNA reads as TGTGCCAGCAGCGCCCGGACAGGGGTCGGGCGAGAGACCCAGTACTTC.

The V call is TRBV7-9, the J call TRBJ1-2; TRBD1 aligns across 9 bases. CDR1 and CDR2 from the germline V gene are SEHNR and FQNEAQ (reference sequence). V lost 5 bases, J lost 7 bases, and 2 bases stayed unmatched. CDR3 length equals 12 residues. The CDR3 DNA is TGTGCCAGCAGCCTACAGGGGGCTGGCTACACCTTC. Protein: CASSLQGAGYTF.

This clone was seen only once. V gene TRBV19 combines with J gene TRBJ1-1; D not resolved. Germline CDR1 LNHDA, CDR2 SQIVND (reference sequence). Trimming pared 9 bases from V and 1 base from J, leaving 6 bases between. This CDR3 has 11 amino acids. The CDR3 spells CASNGNTEAFF. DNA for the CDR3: TGTGCCAGCAACGGGAACACTGAAGCTTTCTTT.

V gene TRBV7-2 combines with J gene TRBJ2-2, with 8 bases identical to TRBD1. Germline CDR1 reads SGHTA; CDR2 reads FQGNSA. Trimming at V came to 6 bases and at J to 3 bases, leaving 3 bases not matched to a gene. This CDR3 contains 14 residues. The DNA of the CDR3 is TGTGCCAGCAGAATGACAGGGGACACCGGGGAGCTGTTTTTT. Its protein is CASRMTGDTGELFF.

The CDR3 here is CASSRAGNTIYF. The CDR3, as DNA: TGTGCCAGCAGCAGAGCGGGAAACACCATATATTTT. V gene TRBV7-6 combines with J gene TRBJ1-3, with D unclear. The CDR3 covers 12 residues. Germline V gene lookup returns CDR1 SGHVS and CDR2 FNYEAQ. Trimming left V 5 bases short and J 4 bases short, with 6 bases between.

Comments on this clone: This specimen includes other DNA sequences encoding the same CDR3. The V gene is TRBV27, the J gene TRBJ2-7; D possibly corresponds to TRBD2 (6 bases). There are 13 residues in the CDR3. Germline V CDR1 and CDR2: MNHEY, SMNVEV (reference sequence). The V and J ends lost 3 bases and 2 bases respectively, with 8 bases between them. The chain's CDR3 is CASSFAGPYEQYF. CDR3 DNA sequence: TGTGCCAGCAGTTTTGCGGGGCCCTACGAGCAGTACTTC.